This T cell receptor beta chain derives from a study of cytomegalovirus exposure and HLA in healthy donors. Whole-study results and caveats: As a later analysis revealed, most CMV-associated TCR beta chains appeared HLA-restricted. Follow-up analysis later connected one missense variant in DCLRE1C with trimming of TCR beta V- and J-genes. Later, TCR association rates were found to vary by HLA locus, highest for DRB1 and lowest for HLA-C.

The CDR3 totals 13 residues. Germline values: CDR1 SGHDT, CDR2 YYEEEE. V gave up 4 bases and J gave up 3 bases; unmatched junction bases: 3. A remark on this clone: Its antigen remains unknown.

PCR was performed using 60 Vbeta and 13 Jbeta primers. The repertoire was sequenced with immunoSEQ multiplex PCR; TCRdb's copy has only in-frame clones and lacks some. The sample yields more than 95,000 clones, about 80% seen once. This rearrangement joins TRBV5-6 to TRBJ2-5, with TRBD1 identical over 7 bases. The sequencing input was PBMCs. The sequence derives from a middle-aged man in good health and CMV-seronegative. The CDR3 is CASSTGTEETQYF. For the CDR3, the DNA is TGTGCCAGCAGCACCGGGACAGAAGAGACCCAGTACTTC.